Here is one T cell receptor (beta chain) with its context. The target of this receptor is not known. Base-call qualities are not available, and no considerably larger clone is one nucleotide away. The record originates from a study of T cell repertoires in ileal Crohn's disease (dated by TCRdb to about 2019). With respect to the entire study: At the time of surgery, 30% to 45% of patients were active smokers, and the median duration of disease was approximately eight years. Surgery was performed for a complication in all patients, with stricturing disease in roughly 60% and penetrating disease in roughly 40%. Roughly half of the patients were given postoperative therapy, with some 10 receiving thiopurines and 15 to 20 receiving anti-TNF agents. M0 samples consisted of biopsies taken from the inflamed part of the ileum in the surgical resection specimen. For commercial TCRB immunosequencing, about 500 nanograms of biopsy DNA were submitted for each sample. A prospective multicentre cohort supplied the roughly 57 Crohn's disease patients whose TCR repertoires were analysed. The study was conducted in parallel with a multicentre cohort built to find predictors of early endoscopic recurrence after ileocolonic resection. A Rutgeerts score higher than i0 was the definition used for endoscopic postoperative recurrence. The study sequenced approximately 150 mucosal samples from a few dozen patients, taken at several locations on the surgical specimen and at postoperative endoscopy.

Receptor amplification or capture employed the immunoSEQ multiplex PCR assay. A two-step, amplification bias-controlled multiplex PCR was used by Adaptive Biotechnology to amplify CDR3 regions from genomic DNA. The first PCR used primers for every V and J gene segment; the second PCR added barcodes and Illumina adapters. CDR3 libraries were sequenced using an Illumina instrument. Regarding the original processing steps: The analysis drew on both the pipelines supplied by the vendor and custom analysis of the raw data in R/Bioconductor running R version 3.3.0. Clonality, which ranges from 0 to 1, was calculated as the inverse of the normalised Shannon entropy across all productive clones. High-frequency clones were defined as the share of the repertoire taken up by the top 100 clones, keeping only clones that passed a 95% confidence test. Overlap between samples was measured with the Morisita-Horn index, while repertoire diversity was measured with the Simpson index. Drawn from immuneACCESS, this table holds only the in-frame rearrangements with V and J called that TCRdb kept. Clones are partly lost; checked studies trace under half to an unresolved V gene and leave the rest unexplained. The V and J calls and clone size come from that table; D and trimming were worked out from the DNA. For this sample there are approximately 11,000 clones; around 86% appear just once. The biggest ten clones account for over 7.5% of the sample.

Overall study results and their limits: Compared with CD4 T cells, sorted CD8 T cells contained more high-frequency clones, which suggests that the mucosal expansions were mostly CD8. Higher percentages of high-frequency clones at the time of surgery were linked to endoscopic recurrence, and every patient with clonality above 26.8% (18/57) had recurrence. Only a subgroup of patients, of unstated size, had mucosal CD4 and CD8 T cells sorted and sequenced. A significantly higher proportion of clonal expansions was observed in active smokers at surgery than in non-smokers (approximately 28% vs 17%, p=0.02).

The time point label of this sample denotes: inflamed ileum from the surgical specimen. Adults with ileal or ileocolonic Crohn's disease for whom ileocolonic resection was indicated were considered eligible. Before DNA extraction, whole ileal mucosal biopsies were kept frozen at -80 degrees C. Genomic DNA was extracted from frozen whole biopsies using a TRizol-based method and was quantified with a NanoDrop 2000 spectrophotometer. Reading the germline V gene gives CDR1 KGHSH and CDR2 LQKENI. Relative to germline, V is missing 1 base and J is missing 4 bases, with 6 bases of the junction outside any gene match. From cysteine to phenylalanine, the CDR3 is 16 amino acids long. CDR3 DNA only is kept here, 48 bases in frame from base 1.

The material sequenced was ileal tissue. The receptor was isolated from an adult with Crohn's disease. This sequence uses TRBV18 and TRBJ2-2, with TRBD1 identical over 7 junction bases. The DNA sequence reads TGTGCCAGCTCACCACAGGGGGCGATGTTCACCGGGGAGCTGTTTTTT. Its amino acids are CASSPQGAMFTGELFF.